The 10 T cell receptor beta chains below were found in one sample sequenced in a study of cytotoxic CD8 clonotypes in ibrutinib-treated CLL (dated by TCRdb to about 2021). Libraries came from the immunoSEQ multiplex PCR assay. TCRdb took over this immuneACCESS table, retaining in-frame rearrangements with V and J assigned. Such tables are incomplete; in checked studies, under half of the missing clones stem from an unresolved V gene, and the remainder is unexplained. The sample table records roughly 250,000 clones; about three quarters of these occur just once. Of the sample, approximately 15% falls within the top ten clones. The time point label on this specimen signifies: less than 30 months on ibrutinib. Source: PBMCs, taken after 24 months of ibrutinib treatment. Source of these receptors: a human donor with chronic lymphocytic leukemia.

The chain recombines TRBV13 with TRBJ2-3; the D is unclear. Deletions cut 4 bases from V and 0 bases from J, with 8 bases between. The CDR3 is 14 amino acids. Germline V CDR1 and CDR2: PRHDT, FYEKMQ (reference sequence). This CDR3 reads CASSYSTSTDTQYF. The DNA for the CDR3 is TGTGCCAGCAGCTACTCCACTAGCACAGATACGCAGTATTTT.

This clone was seen just once. The chain has TRBV15 and TRBJ2-1; 7 positions match TRBD2. Germline-derived CDR1 and CDR2 are LNHNV and YYDKDF (reference sequence). This CDR3 comprises 13 residues. V shed 6 bases, J shed 6 bases, and the junction held 5 bases outside the gene matches. The DNA of the CDR3 is TGTGCCACCAGTTCCGGGACTACCAATGAGCAGTTCTTC. It translates to CATSSGTTNEQFF.

This chain uses TRBV15 with TRBJ2-6; D remains ambiguous. This CDR3 is 15 amino acids long. Trimming took 0 bases from V and 0 from J, leaving 3 bases between them. Germline CDR1 is LNHNV and CDR2 is YYDKDF (reference sequence). As DNA, the CDR3 is TGTGCCACCAGCAGAGACATCTCTGGGGCCAACGTCCTGACTTTC. It yields the protein CATSRDISGANVLTF.

The CDR3 protein is CASSPRTGDYGYTF. CDR3 nucleotides: TGTGCCAGCAGTCCTCGGACAGGGGACTATGGCTACACCTTC. The chain couples TRBV27 to TRBJ1-2; 9 bases are shared with TRBD1. From germline, CDR1 is MNHEY and CDR2 SMNVEV (reference sequence). This CDR3 contains 14 residues. The J segment lost 3 bases and the V segment lost 5 bases, leaving 4 bases of the junction unmatched.

The chain couples TRBV4-3 to TRBJ2-1, with D perhaps matching TRBD1 or TRBD2 (6 bases each). The germline V and J ends were trimmed by 1 base and 5 bases, with 21 bases remaining between them. Germline V gene data show CDR1 as LGHNA and CDR2 as YSLEER. This CDR3 region has 18 residues. CDR3 loop: CASSQGAPLRGTNNEQFF. The CDR3 nucleotides read TGCGCCAGCAGCCAAGGGGCCCCCCTACGCGGGACAAACAATGAGCAGTTCTTC.

The chain employs TRBV28 and TRBJ2-6, with D unresolved. The germline CDR1 and CDR2 sequences are MDHEN and SYDVKM. V gave up 3 bases and J gave up 0 bases, with 9 bases separating them. The CDR3 is made up of 16 amino acids. DNA of the CDR3: TGTGCCAGCAGTTTCGGATCAATCTCTGGGGCCAACGTCCTGACTTTC. As protein: CASSFGSISGANVLTF.

There are a few counts of this clone. The rearrangement links TRBV14 to TRBJ2-1; 11 positions match TRBD2. The CDR3 length is 16 residues. V lost 1 base, J lost 6 bases, and 5 bases stayed unmatched. Per germline, CDR1 SGHDN and CDR2 FVKESK. CDR3 sequence: CASSQGGLAGINEQFF. DNA of the CDR3: TGTGCCAGCAGCCAAGGTGGACTAGCGGGTATCAATGAGCAGTTCTTC.

The rearrangement uses TRBV27 and TRBJ2-5; the D gene is possibly TRBD1 (5 bases). Germline V gives CDR1 MNHEY, CDR2 SMNVEV (reference sequence). V lost 2 bases and J 1 base, leaving 17 bases between the germline ends. The CDR3 is 17 residues long. CDR3 residues: CASSLRGWTWGQETQYF. The CDR3, as DNA: TGTGCCAGCAGTTTAAGGGGCTGGACATGGGGCCAAGAGACCCAGTACTTC.

This clone was observed a single time. The V call is TRBV6-6, the J call TRBJ2-5, with TRBD1 matching 8 bases. V lost 4 bases to trimming and J lost 3 bases; unmatched junction nucleotides: 10. Germline CDR1 and CDR2: MNHNY and SVGAGI (reference sequence). The CDR3 is made up of 16 amino acids. CDR3 sequence (DNA): TGTGCCAGCAGTTCACGAGTGACAGGGGTAAAAGAGACCCAGTACTTC. Translated, it gives CASSSRVTGVKETQYF.

The rearrangement links TRBV7-9 to TRBJ2-5; D remains unclear. Trimming left V 1 base short and J 0 bases short, with 6 bases between. Germline-derived CDR1 and CDR2 are SEHNR and FQNEAQ (reference sequence). The CDR3 covers 14 residues. The CDR3 here is CASSLDHNQETQYF. The CDR3 DNA sequence: TGTGCCAGCAGCTTAGACCACAACCAAGAGACCCAGTACTTC.